The 14 T cell receptor beta chains below were found in one sample sequenced in a study of CD8 T cells in ankylosing spondylitis. General study points: Seemingly characteristic of ankylosing spondylitis blood was a TCR beta motif consisting of about 8 highly homologous variants.

Their cognate antigens are unknown. TCRdb processed the 5' RACE reads anew with MiXCR; each CDR3 protein has one entry. Altogether a few hundred thousand distinct CDR3 sequences are present, approximately 20% being singletons, with the ten largest covering roughly 46%. Sequencing was carried out using blood, either unsorted or a sorted T cell fraction (not recorded which). The receptors shown here come from a male donor with ankylosing spondylitis.

With respect to this clonotype: A much bigger clone sits one base away, suggesting this may be a read error. This rearrangement joins TRBV27 to TRBJ1-6, with D unresolved. The ends were cut back, 4 bases at V and 8 bases at J, with 6 bases in the middle. Per the germline V gene, CDR1 is MNHEY and CDR2 is SMNVEV (reference sequence). This CDR3 has 12 amino acids. The CDR3 DNA sequence: TGTGCCAGCAGTTACGGGGATTCACCCCTCCACTTT. Translation gives CASSYGDSPLHF.

In its sample, this clonotype was seen many times. The gene calls are TRBV3-1 and TRBJ2-5; D is perhaps TRBD2 (6 bases). Germline values: CDR1 LGHDT, CDR2 YNNKEL (reference sequence). The ends were cut back, 0 bases at V and 5 bases at J, with 13 bases in the middle. This CDR3 comprises 15 residues. The CDR3 sequence is CASSQDLEGGETQYF. CDR3 sequence (DNA): TGTGCCAGCAGCCAAGATTTAGAGGGAGGCGAGACCCAGTACTTC.

This clonotype was detected a few times. The chain recombines TRBV29-1 with TRBJ2-1, with TRBD1 matching over 7 bases. V was pared by 2 bases and J by 0 bases, with 10 bases of the junction left unmatched. This CDR3 has 17 amino acids. The germline V gene encodes CDR1 SQVTM and CDR2 ANQGSEA. In DNA, the CDR3 is TGCAGCGTTGAACAAGATGGGACAGAGAGCTCCTACAATGAGCAGTTCTTC. As protein: CSVEQDGTESSYNEQFF.

In its sample, this clonotype was seen a few times. The chain combines TRBV28 with TRBJ1-4; 7 nucleotides line up with TRBD1. From germline, CDR1 is MDHEN and CDR2 SYDVKM. The CDR3 spans 14 residues. After removal of 6 bases from V and 7 bases from J, the junction contained 8 bases not matched to a gene. CDR3 sequence: CASSLRGLGEKLFF. The CDR3, as DNA: TGTGCCAGCAGCCTAAGGGGGCTGGGTGAAAAACTGTTTTTT.

The rearrangement uses TRBV20-1 and TRBJ2-3; D is ambiguous. V shed 0 bases and J shed 4 bases, with 11 bases lying between them. The germline V gene has CDR1 DFQATT and CDR2 SNEGSKA (reference sequence). The CDR3 runs to 14 residues. The DNA of the CDR3 is TGCAGTGCTAGAGATGGGCCGACTGCAGATACGCAGTATTTT. It specifies CSARDGPTADTQYF.

This clonotype was seen ten or more times. The DNA of the CDR3 is TGTGCCAGCAGCTTAGATAGAGGGGGGAATTCACCCCTCCACTTT. It encodes CASSLDRGGNSPLHF. J is TRBJ1-6 and V is TRBV7-8; D might be TRBD1 (6 bases). Germline-derived CDR1 and CDR2 are SGHVS and FQNEAQ. The V end was cut by 1 base, the J end by 7 bases, with 11 bases between. This CDR3 contains 15 residues.

This clonotype has just a few counts. The chain employs TRBV5-1 and TRBJ2-5; TRBD1 agrees at 7 bases. The V segment lost 4 bases and the J segment 5 bases; nucleotides outside the gene matches: 11. This CDR3 spans 15 amino acids. Germline V gene data show CDR1 as SGHRS and CDR2 as YFSETQ. The chain's CDR3 is CASSHWTGGGETQYF. In DNA, the CDR3 is TGCGCCAGCAGCCACTGGACAGGCGGCGGGGAGACCCAGTACTTC.

This clonotype was counted a few times. This chain uses TRBV4-1 with TRBJ2-7; 10 bases are shared with TRBD1. Losses at the gene ends were 8 bases for V and 4 bases for J; bases not matched to a gene: 8. The CDR3 is 14 residues long. Germline-derived CDR1 and CDR2 are MGHRA and YSYEKL. The CDR3 protein is CASGQGTGEYEQYF. The DNA for the CDR3 is TGCGCCAGCGGACAAGGGACAGGGGAATACGAGCAGTACTTC.

This chain connects TRBV20-1 to TRBJ2-1; no firm D call. The V end lost 6 bases, the J end lost 1 base, and 13 bases lay between the germline ends. Germline V gene data show CDR1 as DFQATT and CDR2 as SNEGSKA (reference sequence). The CDR3 loop spans 14 amino acids. CDR3 amino acids: CSALDGGSYNEQFF. The CDR3, as DNA: TGCAGTGCCTTAGACGGCGGTTCCTACAATGAGCAGTTCTTC.

This clonotype has more than one count but fewer than ten. The chain couples TRBV12-3 or TRBV12-4 to TRBJ2-7; D is unclear. V lost 4 bases to trimming and J lost 5 bases, with 12 bases between them. This CDR3 is built from 13 residues. The CDR3 region is CASSSPPFDEQYF. DNA for the CDR3: TGTGCCAGCAGTTCACCCCCCTTCGACGAGCAGTACTTC.

The V call is TRBV7-8, the J call TRBJ2-7, with TRBD1 matching 9 bases. The CDR3 is made up of 16 amino acids. Germline V gene data show CDR1 as SGHVS and CDR2 as FQNEAQ. The trim removed 4 bases at V and 5 bases at J, leaving 12 bases unmatched. The CDR3 spells CASSYRDRVFVDEQYF. The CDR3 nucleotides are TGTGCCAGCAGCTACCGGGACAGGGTGTTCGTGGACGAGCAGTACTTC.

The chain links TRBV9 to TRBJ2-1; D gene uncertain. The CDR3 covers 11 residues. From germline, CDR1 is SGDLS and CDR2 YYNGEE. V lost 0 bases to trimming and J lost 9 bases, with 4 bases between them. Here the CDR3 DNA reads TGTGCCAGCAGCGTAGGGCGTGAGCAGTTCTTC. Amino acid sequence: CASSVGREQFF.

This sequence joins TRBV29-1 and TRBJ2-5, with D possibly matching TRBD2 (5 bases). CDR3 length equals 15 residues. The germline V and J ends were trimmed by 3 bases and 2 bases, with 16 bases remaining between them. In germline, CDR1 is SQVTM, CDR2 ANQGSEA. This chain's CDR3 is CSVDRASSGQETQYF. The DNA of the CDR3 is TGCAGCGTTGATCGGGCTAGCTCGGGGCAAGAGACCCAGTACTTC.

V is TRBV4-3 and J is TRBJ2-7; the D gene could be TRBD1 or TRBD2 (5 bases each). The V and J ends lost 0 bases and 1 base respectively, with 10 bases between them. Germline V gene lookup returns CDR1 LGHNA and CDR2 YSLEER. There are 15 residues in the CDR3. The CDR3 spells CASSQDKWGSYEQYF. The DNA of the CDR3 is TGCGCCAGCAGCCAAGACAAGTGGGGGTCCTACGAGCAGTACTTC.